Below, 30 T cell receptor beta chains from the same sample are listed, as sequenced in a study of blood T cell repertoires in COVID-19. The table came from immunoSEQ multiplex PCR; TCRdb's copy has only in-frame clones and leaves some out. The table records 200,000 to 250,000 clones, around 83% of them present only once. The specimen was PBMCs or T cells enriched from blood (not recorded which). The receptors stem from a woman in her forties who had recovered from COVID-19.

The genes are TRBV27 and TRBJ2-3; a possible D gene is TRBD2 (5 bases). Germline V gene data show CDR1 as MNHEY and CDR2 as SMNVEV (reference sequence). The CDR3 has 17 amino acids. Trimming removed 0 bases from V and 1 base from J, with 14 bases in between. The CDR3 sequence is CASSLSILGLRTDTQYF. The DNA for the CDR3 is TGTGCCAGCAGTTTATCGATCCTTGGACTCCGCACAGATACGCAGTATTTT.

This clone has a single count. The V and J genes are TRBV7-9 and TRBJ2-1; D is unclear. V lost 1 base, J lost 8 bases, and 15 bases lay in between. CDR1 is SEHNR, CDR2 FQNEAQ, per germline (reference sequence). The CDR3 runs to 15 residues. CDR3 residues: CASSLGSLVRDEQFF. The CDR3 bases are TGTGCCAGCAGCTTAGGCTCACTCGTACGGGATGAGCAGTTCTTC.

V gene TRBV3-1 (or the pseudogene TRBV3-2) combines with J gene TRBJ1-2, with D tentatively TRBD1 (5 bases). The CDR3 extends over 15 amino acids. Trimming took 5 bases from V and 5 from J, leaving 18 bases between them. Germline CDR1 is LGHDT and CDR2 is YNNKEL (reference sequence). The CDR3 is CASSAPGLGTYGYTF. The CDR3 bases are TGTGCCAGCAGCGCACCGGGACTCGGGACGTATGGCTACACCTTC.

The chain recombines TRBV9 with TRBJ1-1; no reliable D call. This CDR3 comprises 13 residues. Germline loops: CDR1 SGDLS, CDR2 YYNGEE. V lost 4 bases to trimming and J lost 8 bases, with 15 bases between them. The CDR3 protein is CASSKHPGAEAFF. Written as DNA, the CDR3 is TGTGCCAGCAGCAAACATCCAGGTGCCGAAGCTTTCTTT.

Points on this clone: Other DNA sequences in this specimen translate into the identical CDR3. This chain connects TRBV12-3 or TRBV12-4 to TRBJ1-1; a weak D match, TRBD1 (5 bases). The CDR3 contains 13 residues. V lost 5 bases and J 4 bases, leaving 11 bases between the germline ends. The DNA for the CDR3 is TGTGCCAGCAGTCTGGGGGGAGGCACTGAAGCTTTCTTT. Residues: CASSLGGGTEAFF.

V gene TRBV5-4 combines with J gene TRBJ2-2; the match to TRBD2 covers 14 bases. CDR1 and CDR2 (germline): SGHNT, YYREEE (reference sequence). Trimming removed 3 bases from V and 5 bases from J; junction bases left unmatched: 6. The CDR3 has 17 amino acids. CDR3 region: CASSSPGLAGVTGELFF. The DNA for the CDR3 is TGTGCCAGCAGCTCTCCGGGACTAGCGGGAGTTACCGGGGAGCTGTTTTTT.

A few counts support this clone. The chain employs TRBV11-3 and TRBJ2-7; 8 positions match TRBD1. This CDR3 is 16 amino acids long. Unmatched junction bases numbered 7, after V lost 0 bases and J lost 3 bases. Germline V CDR1 and CDR2: SGHNT, YENEEA. This chain's CDR3 is CASSLEKTGGNYEQYV. For the CDR3, the DNA is TGTGCCAGCAGCTTAGAAAAAACAGGGGGGAACTACGAGCAGTACGTC.

The rearrangement uses TRBV7-9 and TRBJ2-1, with 10 bases fitting TRBD1. CDR1 and CDR2 (germline): SEHNR, FQNEAQ (reference sequence). V lost 5 bases, J lost 4 bases, and 8 bases stayed unmatched. The CDR3 totals 16 residues. CDR3 nucleotide sequence: TGTGCCAGCAGCCCCCCCGGGACAGGGGATTACAATGAGCAGTTCTTC. It yields the protein CASSPPGTGDYNEQFF.

A word on this clone: The junction shows a germline mismatch at one end, possibly a read error. This chain uses TRBV7-2 with TRBJ2-2; 9 positions agree with TRBD2. Per germline, CDR1 SGHTA and CDR2 FQGNSA. The CDR3 totals 18 residues. CDR3 protein: CASTLKTWTSVSAGELFF. The CDR3, as DNA: TGTGCCAGCACCTTAAAAACCTGGACTAGCGTTTCGGCCGGGGAGCTGTTTTTT.

The J gene is TRBJ2-3, the V gene TRBV10-1; 9 bases are shared with TRBD1. Trimming cost V 6 bases and J 4 bases; bases outside gene matches: 8. The CDR3 extends over 15 amino acids. CDR1 is WNHNN, CDR2 SYGVQD, per germline (reference sequence). The CDR3 sequence: CASSRDRASSDTQYF. In DNA, the CDR3 is TGCGCCAGCAGCCGGGACAGGGCATCTTCAGATACGCAGTATTTT.

This chain uses TRBV27 with TRBJ1-4; 10 bases are a match to TRBD1. Germline V lookup: CDR1 MNHEY, CDR2 SMNVEV (reference sequence). This CDR3 contains 14 residues. The V and J ends lost 8 bases and 11 bases, in that order; junction bases with no gene match: 11. DNA of the CDR3: TGTGCCAGCCGGGACAGGGGATTTTCTCAGAAACTGTTTTTT. Amino acid sequence: CASRDRGFSQKLFF.

The rearrangement uses TRBV30 and TRBJ1-6; 8 bases are shared with TRBD1. Germline V gene lookup returns CDR1 GTSNPN and CDR2 SVGIG (reference sequence). This CDR3 is built from 14 residues. V lost 2 bases and J lost 7; bases outside the gene matches: 4. DNA of the CDR3: TGTGCCTGGAGTCCGACAGGGGTAAATTCACCCCTCCACTTT. Its translation is CAWSPTGVNSPLHF.

The chain combines TRBV4-1 with TRBJ1-1; 8 positions match TRBD1. The CDR3 spans 13 residues. Germline V gene sequence: CDR1 MGHRA, CDR2 YSYEKL. The junction had 2 bases not matched to a gene; V was cut back by 0 bases and J by 8 bases. The DNA for the CDR3 is TGCGCCAGCAGCCAAGACTGGACAGGGGAAGCTTTCTTT. Translating gives CASSQDWTGEAFF.

The chain has TRBV16 and TRBJ2-1; 9 bases match TRBD2. J gave up 0 bases and V 3 bases, and 3 bases lay outside the gene matches. Germline loops: CDR1 KGHSY, CDR2 FQNENV. This CDR3 region has 16 residues. The CDR3 sequence is CASSQNSGSSYNEQFF. The CDR3 region has the DNA TGTGCCAGCAGCCAGAATAGCGGGAGCTCCTACAATGAGCAGTTCTTC. The full variable domain, completed using reference TRBV16 and TRBJ2-1, is GEEVAQTPKHLVRGEGQKAKLYCAPIKGHSYVFWYQQVLKNEFKFLISFQNENVFDETGMPKERFSAKCLPNSPCSLEIQATKLEDSAVYFCASSQNSGSSYNEQFFGPGTRLTVL.

The chain couples TRBV2 to TRBJ2-2; 11 nucleotides line up with TRBD1. V dropped 5 bases and J dropped 6; count of bases not matched to a gene: 2. The CDR3 contains 14 residues. In germline, CDR1 is SNHLY, CDR2 FYNNEI. The DNA for the CDR3 is TGTGCCAGCAGTCCGGGACAGGGGGCCGGGGAGCTGTTTTTT. Translating it yields CASSPGQGAGELFF.

V gene TRBV27 combines with J gene TRBJ2-1; D call uncertain. Germline V gene data show CDR1 as MNHEY and CDR2 as SMNVEV (reference sequence). The CDR3 extends over 13 amino acids. The V end lost 0 bases, the J end lost 7 bases, and 7 bases lay between the germline ends. The CDR3 region has the DNA TGTGCCAGCAGTTTATCCGTGGCAAATGAGCAGTTCTTC. It encodes CASSLSVANEQFF.

The chain is built from TRBV28 and TRBJ2-5; 16 bases fit TRBD2. J lost 2 bases, V lost 4 bases, and 4 bases had no gene match. The CDR3 spans 17 residues. Germline V gives CDR1 MDHEN, CDR2 SYDVKM. The CDR3 nucleotides are TGTGCCAGCAGTTCAGGGACTAGCGGGAGGGGTCAAGAGACCCAGTACTTC. This encodes CASSSGTSGRGQETQYF.

The V and J genes are TRBV28 and TRBJ2-6; perhaps TRBD1 as D (5 bases). This CDR3 is 16 amino acids long. CDR1 is MDHEN, CDR2 SYDVKM, per germline. V lost 2 bases and J lost 2, with 10 bases in between. CDR3: CASSLHRRTGANVLTF. In DNA form, the CDR3 reads TGTGCCAGCAGTTTACACAGGCGCACTGGGGCCAACGTCCTGACTTTC.

This chain joins TRBV29-1 and TRBJ2-1; no firm D call. Germline V CDR1 and CDR2: SQVTM, ANQGSEA. The CDR3 totals 15 residues. V lost 1 base to trimming and J lost 2 bases, with 12 bases between them. The CDR3 DNA reads as TGCAGCGTTGAAGGGGCTCCACAAGCCTACAATGAGCAGTTCTTC. Its protein product is CSVEGAPQAYNEQFF.

J is TRBJ1-1 and V is TRBV27; D not certain. This CDR3 is 12 amino acids long. The V end lost 2 bases, the J end lost 5 bases, and 6 bases lay between the germline ends. From germline, CDR1 is MNHEY and CDR2 SMNVEV (reference sequence). CDR3 residues: CASSLAGTEAFF. The CDR3 coding sequence is TGTGCCAGCAGTTTAGCCGGGACTGAAGCTTTCTTT.

The chain joins TRBV13 to TRBJ1-2, with 10 bases that match TRBD1. Germline V gene data show CDR1 as PRHDT and CDR2 as FYEKMQ (reference sequence). Trimming took 8 bases from V and 0 from J; bases not matched to a gene: 12. The CDR3 is 17 amino acids. The CDR3 DNA follows: TGTGCCAGCGATCTTACGGGACAGGGGATCACTAACTATGGCTACACCTTC. Its translation is CASDLTGQGITNYGYTF.

This clone turned up a few times. The V gene is TRBV28, the J gene TRBJ2-4; 8 bases align to TRBD1. The CDR3 runs 17 residues. V shed 6 bases and J 4 bases; nucleotides not matched to a gene: 14. CDR1 and CDR2 from the germline V gene are MDHEN and SYDVKM. Here the CDR3 reads CASRVGQGSQGKNIQYF. CDR3 DNA sequence: TGTGCCAGCAGGGTCGGACAGGGTTCACAAGGGAAAAACATTCAGTACTTC.

The rearrangement links TRBV18 to TRBJ2-2, with TRBD1 matching over 12 bases. CDR1 is KGHSH, CDR2 LQKENI, per germline. J was trimmed by 4 bases and V by 3 bases; bases with no gene match: 3. The CDR3 has 16 amino acids. Here the CDR3 DNA reads TGTGCCAGCTCACCGGGGACAGGGGGCCTCACCGGGGAGCTGTTTTTT. This codes for CASSPGTGGLTGELFF. Full variable domain (missing parts from reference TRBV18 and TRBJ2-2): NAGVMQNPRHLVRRRGQEARLRCSPMKGHSHVYWYRQLPEEGLKFMVYLQKENIIDESGMPKERFSAEFPKEGPSILRIQQVVRGDSAAYFCASSPGTGGLTGELFFGEGSRLTVL.

This sequence joins TRBV28 and TRBJ2-3; 8 bases map to TRBD2. Germline loops: CDR1 MDHEN, CDR2 SYDVKM. Trimming at V came to 6 bases and at J to 6 bases, leaving 14 bases not matched to a gene. This CDR3 has 16 amino acids. The CDR3 DNA is TGTGCCAGCAGCTCCGCGACAGCGGGAGCGGAGGATACGCAGTATTTT. Translation gives CASSSATAGAEDTQYF.

The V call is TRBV27, the J call TRBJ1-1; unclear D gene. Germline V gene sequence: CDR1 MNHEY, CDR2 SMNVEV (reference sequence). This CDR3 spans 12 amino acids. V lost 6 bases and J lost 7, with 12 bases in between. The CDR3, as DNA: TGTGCCAGCAGCCCCGTGGGGAGTGAAGCTTTCTTT. Translation gives CASSPVGSEAFF.

CDR3 DNA: TGTGCCAGCCGGCGGAGTTACAATGAGCAGTTCTTC. Its translation is CASRRSYNEQFF. This chain links TRBV7-9 with TRBJ2-1, with D unresolved. The V and J ends lost 8 bases and 4 bases respectively, with 9 bases between them. The CDR3 covers 12 residues. CDR1 and CDR2 from the germline V gene are SEHNR and FQNEAQ (reference sequence).

The chain is built from TRBV7-9 and TRBJ1-3; the D gene is possibly TRBD1 (6 bases). V was clipped by 5 bases and J by 3 bases, with 26 bases between them. Germline V gives CDR1 SEHNR, CDR2 FQNEAQ (reference sequence). CDR3 length: 19 residues. The CDR3 nucleotides are TGTGCCAGCAGCCCTATACCCGGACAGATCTCAACGGGTGGAAACACCATATATTTT. This encodes CASSPIPGQISTGGNTIYF.

The chain employs TRBV3-1 (or the pseudogene TRBV3-2) and TRBJ2-7; D is unresolved. CDR1 is LGHDT, CDR2 YNNKEL, per germline (reference sequence). V was trimmed by 4 bases and J by 3 bases, leaving 10 bases between them. CDR3 length: 13 amino acids. CDR3 DNA: TGTGCCAGCAGCCCGGGTTGGTACTACGAGCAGTACTTC. It specifies CASSPGWYYEQYF.

The V and J genes are TRBV11-3 and TRBJ2-2, with 7 bases identical to TRBD2. The CDR3 spans 19 residues. The junction had 11 bases not matched to a gene; V was cut back by 0 bases and J by 1 base. Germline CDR1 and CDR2: SGHNT and YENEEA. The CDR3 sequence: CASSLDVAGHSRNTGELFF. The CDR3 DNA reads TGTGCCAGCAGCTTAGACGTAGCGGGCCACTCAAGGAACACCGGGGAGCTGTTTTTT.

The chain joins TRBV3-1 (or the pseudogene TRBV3-2) to TRBJ2-7; TRBD2 matches 10 bases. V trimming: 1 base; J trimming: 4 bases; junction bases outside the gene matches: 13. From germline, CDR1 is LGHDT and CDR2 YNNKEL (reference sequence). CDR3 length: 18 residues. CDR3 nucleotides: TGTGCCAGCAGCCAAGCTGGGCAACTAGCGGGATGCCTTTACGAGCAGTACGTC. It yields the protein CASSQAGQLAGCLYEQYV.